Listed below are T cell receptor beta chains from one sample, sequenced in a study of cytomegalovirus exposure and HLA in healthy donors. Some clones are missing from TCRdb's copy, which holds only in-frame ones; the method was immunoSEQ multiplex PCR. The table has some 100,000 clones, 84% seen once. Sample: PBMCs. These receptor sequences come from a woman between 18 and 30 years old in good health and CMV-seronegative. Each CDR3 is given with its conserved first and last residue. The order of the fields is V gene, CDR3 length, J gene, CDR3 protein.

>TRBV10-3|13|TRBJ2-5
CAIRGEGQETQYF
>TRBV7-9|16|TRBJ2-7
CASSSYPTGGGYEQYF
>TRBV27|15|TRBJ2-4
CASSSLAGGKNIQYF
>TRBV7-8|15|.
CASSLVPRDNYEQYF
>TRBV27|16|TRBJ2-1
CASHERHRGVHNEQFF
>TRBV4-1|17|TRBJ2-7
CASSPRPGLAAPYEQYF
>TRBV11-2|16|TRBJ2-5
CASSLIGFAGAEAQYF
>TRBV7-9|15|TRBJ1-5
CASSLDARDNQPQHF
>TRBV4-3|16|TRBJ1-1
CASSQRITGGWTEAFF
>TRBV5-6|14|TRBJ2-7
CASSLVRGTYEQYF
>TRBV7-3|17|TRBJ2-2
CASSPAKQGVNGGELFF
>TRBV5-1|14|TRBJ1-1
CASSLVQGNTEAFF
>TRBV28|16|TRBJ2-2
CASSLFGLAVTGELFF
>TRBV25-1|14|TRBJ2-5
CASRRGNYQETQYF
>TRBV28|12|TRBJ1-6
CASSSGNSPLHF
>TRBV7-3|15|TRBJ2-1
CASSLTQGSLNEQFF
>TRBV5-6|16|TRBJ2-3
CASSPRTGDPTDTQYF
>TRBV15|16|TRBJ1-5
CATSRTTGEGHQPQHF
>TRBV18|13|TRBJ2-6
CASLYSGANVLTF
>TRBV6-5|13|TRBJ2-2
CASSDRDTGELFF
>TRBV12-5|15|TRBJ2-2
CASGSGTGVTGELFF
>TRBV2|13|TRBJ2-3
CARRILGVDTQYF
>TRBV15|14|TRBJ1-6
CATSRRGWNSPLHF
>TRBV7-3|18|TRBJ1-2
CASSLYIGLVDWMGGYTF
>TRBV5-1|14|TRBJ2-7
CASSLGAGIYEQYF
>TRBV28|14|TRBJ2-7
CASSFLGSLYEQYF
>TRBV7-9|13|TRBJ1-1
CASSHQQGAEAFF
>TRBV5-1|16|TRBJ2-7
CASSNYLTGFKGEQYF
>TRBV7-9|16|TRBJ2-1
CASSPRDKSSYNEQFF
>TRBV18|15|TRBJ2-3
CASSPTPSNTDTQYF
>TRBV5-1|15|TRBJ2-7
CASRLTSGIPYEQYF
>TRBV29-1|13|TRBJ2-7
CSANRQGIGEQYF
>TRBV5-1|16|TRBJ1-1
CASSLFVVRGNTEAFF